These 31 T cell receptor beta chains came from one sample sequenced in a study of PD-1 blockade in classical Hodgkin lymphoma. Here immunoSEQ multiplex PCR was the method, and the copy in TCRdb shows in-frame clones only, minus some. Altogether over 60,000 clones are present, roughly 93% being singletons, with the ten largest covering over 2.5%. The time point is: newly diagnosed, previously untreated cHL patient sample. The sequenced sample consisted of peripheral blood mononuclear cells (PBMCs). The receptors were sampled from a human donor with classical Hodgkin lymphoma.

This chain uses TRBV10-3 with TRBJ2-7; TRBD1 agrees at 9 bases. The CDR3 runs 13 residues. Trimming removed 4 bases from V and 6 bases from J; junction bases left unmatched: 4. Germline V gives CDR1 ENHRY, CDR2 SYGVKD. The CDR3, as DNA: TGTGCCATCAGTGTCGGACAGGGGAGCGAGCAGTACTTC. It is translated as CAISVGQGSEQYF.

This rearrangement joins TRBV27 to TRBJ1-1; 8 nucleotides match TRBD1. The V and J ends lost 10 bases and 3 bases, in that order; junction bases with no gene match: 13. The CDR3 length is 15 residues. Germline V gene data show CDR1 as MNHEY and CDR2 as SMNVEV (reference sequence). The CDR3 is CATLLQGALDTEAFF. In DNA, the CDR3 is TGTGCCACCCTGCTCCAGGGGGCATTGGACACTGAAGCTTTCTTT.

The J gene is TRBJ1-3, the V gene TRBV19; D not certain. The CDR3 has 14 amino acids. Germline V lookup: CDR1 LNHDA, CDR2 SQIVND (reference sequence). V lost 5 bases to trimming and J lost 0 bases, with 8 bases between them. For the CDR3, the DNA is TGTGCCAGTAGTGGACGGACCTCTGGAAACACCATATATTTT. The encoded protein is CASSGRTSGNTIYF.

The rearrangement links TRBV21-1 to TRBJ2-2; no DNA check was done on the table's D call, TRBD1. TRBV21-1 is tagged as a pseudogene. CDR3 length: 13 amino acids. The CDR3 coding sequence is TGTGCCAGCAGCGGACAGGGACGCGGGGAGCTGTTTTTT. Protein: CASSGQGRGELFF.

V is TRBV6-1 and J is TRBJ2-2; possible D gene TRBD1, 6 bases. The V and J ends lost 7 bases and 3 bases respectively, with 12 bases between them. This CDR3 contains 14 residues. Germline CDR1 and CDR2: MNHNS and SASEGT. The CDR3 coding sequence is TGTGCCAGCAAGAGACAGGCACACACCGGGGAGCTGTTTTTT. Its protein product is CASKRQAHTGELFF.

The chain combines TRBV7-9 with TRBJ1-1; 7 bases are a match to TRBD1. Unmatched junction bases numbered 5, after V lost 5 bases and J lost 2 bases. Germline V CDR1 and CDR2: SEHNR, FQNEAQ (reference sequence). CDR3 length: 14 residues. The CDR3 region is CASSRGTENTEAFF. The CDR3 DNA is TGTGCCAGCAGCCGAGGGACAGAAAACACTGAAGCTTTCTTT.

This clone was seen just once. The chain employs TRBV30 and TRBJ1-1; no clear D gene. This CDR3 is built from 16 residues. Trimming cost V 0 bases and J 1 base, with 15 bases left between them. Germline V gene data show CDR1 as GTSNPN and CDR2 as SVGIG (reference sequence). In DNA, the CDR3 is TGTGCCTGGAGTGTAGACCTAACGTACCCGAACACTGAAGCTTTCTTT. Encoded protein: CAWSVDLTYPNTEAFF. Complete variable domain (other parts from reference TRBV30 and TRBJ1-1): SQTIHQWPATLVQPVGSPLSLECTVEGTSNPNLYWYRQAAGRGLQLLFYSVGIGQISSEVPQNLSASRPQDRQFILSSKKLLLSDSGFYLCAWSVDLTYPNTEAFFGQGTRLTVV.

This clone was counted once. The J gene is TRBJ1-2, the V gene TRBV10-2; possible D gene TRBD1, 5 bases. Germline V gives CDR1 WSHSY, CDR2 SAAADI. This CDR3 region has 13 residues. V dropped 6 bases and J dropped 2 bases, with 10 bases sitting between them. Here the CDR3 DNA reads TGCGCCAGCAGCGGGGACGGAAACTATGGCTACACCTTC. Its protein product is CASSGDGNYGYTF.

The V call is TRBV5-1, the J call TRBJ2-1; unclear D gene. Deletions cut 0 bases from V and 5 bases from J, with 9 bases between. Germline V lookup: CDR1 SGHRS, CDR2 YFSETQ. This CDR3 is built from 14 residues. The CDR3 loop reads CASSLVYFNNEQFF. For the CDR3, the DNA is TGCGCCAGCAGCTTGGTTTACTTTAACAATGAGCAGTTCTTC.

The chain couples TRBV7-2 to TRBJ2-7; perhaps TRBD1 as D (6 bases). CDR1 is SGHTA and CDR2 is FQGNSA in the germline V gene. The CDR3 has 13 residues. Trimming left V 2 bases short and J 2 bases short, with 7 bases between. CDR3 region: CASSLRDTYEQYF. The CDR3 DNA sequence: TGTGCCAGCAGCTTAAGGGACACCTACGAGCAGTACTTC.

This clone has only a few counts. J is TRBJ1-3 and V is TRBV7-8; perhaps TRBD1 as D (5 bases). The CDR3 loop spans 15 amino acids. The germline V gene encodes CDR1 SGHVS and CDR2 FQNEAQ. V was shortened by 1 base and J by 4 bases, with 11 bases between the two germline ends. CDR3: CASSLGRGSGNTIYF. CDR3 DNA sequence: TGTGCCAGCAGCTTAGGTCGGGGGTCCGGAAACACCATATATTTT.

In regard to this clone: Distinct nucleotide sequences in the sample also encode this CDR3. This chain uses TRBV5-1 with TRBJ2-3, with D hard to call. V was trimmed by 2 bases and J by 2 bases, leaving 3 bases between them. Germline V gives CDR1 SGHRS, CDR2 YFSETQ. This CDR3 has 12 residues. CDR3 residues: CASSLNTDTQYF. Written as DNA, the CDR3 is TGCGCCAGCAGCTTAAACACAGATACGCAGTATTTT.

The V and J genes are TRBV7-2 and TRBJ2-3, with D possibly matching TRBD2 (6 bases). Germline loops: CDR1 SGHTA, CDR2 FQGNSA. The V end lost 6 bases, the J end lost 8 bases, and 18 bases lay between the germline ends. The CDR3 has 14 amino acids. This chain's CDR3 is CASSLHGLGGTQYF. The CDR3 nucleotides are TGTGCCAGCAGTCTTCACGGCCTGGGGGGTACGCAGTATTTT.

The rearrangement links TRBV30 to TRBJ2-7, with 7 nucleotides matching TRBD1. CDR1 GTSNPN and CDR2 SVGIG come from the germline V gene (reference sequence). J lost 6 bases, V lost 0 bases, and 5 bases had no gene match. The CDR3 contains 13 residues. The CDR3 bases are TGTGCCTGGAGTGTACACAGGGGTTCCGAGCAGTACTTC. Amino acid sequence: CAWSVHRGSEQYF.

The chain combines TRBV11-3 with TRBJ1-2, with 7 bases matching TRBD1. Looked up from germline, CDR1 is SGHNT and CDR2 is YENEEA. Trimming at V came to 1 base and at J to 3 bases, leaving 5 bases not matched to a gene. The CDR3 covers 15 residues. The chain's CDR3 is CASSLGGGSDYGYTF. The CDR3 DNA reads as TGTGCCAGCAGCTTAGGAGGGGGCAGTGACTATGGCTACACCTTC.

Here the CDR3 reads CASRNKGSGANVLTF. CDR3 sequence (DNA): TGTGCCAGCAGAAACAAGGGGTCTGGGGCCAACGTCCTGACTTTC. The rearrangement uses TRBV6-6 and TRBJ2-6, with a tentative D call TRBD1 (5 bases). Trimming removed 6 bases from V and 1 base from J, with 10 bases in between. This CDR3 has 15 residues. CDR1 MNHNY and CDR2 SVGAGI come from the germline V gene (reference sequence).

This chain connects TRBV5-1 to TRBJ2-2; 7 positions agree with TRBD1. CDR3 length: 16 amino acids. V gave up 2 bases and J gave up 0 bases; unmatched junction bases: 4. Germline CDR1 is SGHRS and CDR2 is YFSETQ. The CDR3 loop reads CASSLQGNPNTGELFF. Written as DNA, the CDR3 is TGCGCCAGCAGCTTACAGGGGAATCCGAACACCGGGGAGCTGTTTTTT. The complete variable domain, with remaining parts taken from reference TRBV5-1 and TRBJ2-2, reads KAGVTQTPRYLIKTRGQQVTLSCSPISGHRSVSWYQQTPGQGLQFLFEYFSETQRNKGNFPGRFSGRQFSNSRSEMNVSTLELGDSALYLCASSLQGNPNTGELFFGEGSRLTVL.

The V gene is TRBV18, the J gene TRBJ2-2; no firm D call. The germline V gene has CDR1 KGHSH and CDR2 LQKENI. V lost 5 bases and J lost 4, with 11 bases in between. This CDR3 has 14 amino acids. The CDR3 DNA reads as TGTGCCAGCTCATCGGCCGTGGGCACCGGGGAGCTGTTTTTT. This sequence encodes CASSSAVGTGELFF. Complete variable domain (other parts from reference TRBV18 and TRBJ2-2): NAGVMQNPRHLVRRRGQEARLRCSPMKGHSHVYWYRQLPEEGLKFMVYLQKENIIDESGMPKERFSAEFPKEGPSILRIQQVVRGDSAAYFCASSSAVGTGELFFGEGSRLTVL.

This clone was seen a single time. The chain has TRBV15 and TRBJ2-3; no clear D. CDR3 length: 15 amino acids. V was shortened by 3 bases and J by 6 bases, with 16 bases between the two germline ends. The germline gives CDR1 LNHNV, CDR2 YYDKDF (reference sequence). CDR3 in amino acids: CATSSRSGGLDTQYF. DNA for the CDR3: TGTGCCACCAGCAGTAGGTCGGGTGGGCTCGATACGCAGTATTTT.

V and J are TRBV4-3 and TRBJ2-1; D possibly corresponds to TRBD1 (6 bases). Trimming pared 4 bases from V and 4 bases from J, leaving 17 bases between. Germline CDR1 is LGHNA and CDR2 is YSLEER. This CDR3 is 16 amino acids long. CDR3 coding DNA: TGCGCCAGCAGCCTGCAAGCAGGGGCGCAGTACAATGAGCAGTTCTTC. Translation: CASSLQAGAQYNEQFF.

The chain links TRBV6-1 to TRBJ2-3; the D is unclear. CDR1 is MNHNS and CDR2 is SASEGT in the germline V gene. CDR3 size: 14 residues. The V end was cut by 3 bases, the J end by 0 bases, with 7 bases between. The DNA of the CDR3 is TGTGCCAGCAGTGACACAGCAAGCACAGATACGCAGTATTTT. Translation gives CASSDTASTDTQYF.

The CDR3 bases are TGTGCCAGCAGTGGGCACTACGAGCAGTACTTC. It encodes CASSGHYEQYF. This sequence joins TRBV2 and TRBJ2-7; D is ambiguous. CDR3 length equals 11 residues. Germline V gene data show CDR1 as SNHLY and CDR2 as FYNNEI. With 4 bases removed from V and 3 bases from J, the gap between germline ends came to 4 bases.

The chain employs TRBV6-5 and TRBJ2-7; D gene ambiguous. The CDR3 totals 13 residues. Germline values: CDR1 MNHEY, CDR2 SVGAGI. The V gene lost 4 bases and the J gene lost 3 bases, with 10 bases spanning the gap. The CDR3 nucleotides read TGTGCCAGCAGTTTGCTGGGGAACTACGAGCAGTACTTC. Translation gives CASSLLGNYEQYF.

Remarks on this clone: In the same sample, other DNA sequences code for this CDR3. The V gene is TRBV7-2, the J gene TRBJ1-5, with D unclear. The V gene lost 3 bases and the J gene lost 0 bases, with 0 bases spanning the gap. Germline CDR1 SGHTA, CDR2 FQGNSA. The CDR3 length is 12 residues. In DNA, the CDR3 is TGTGCCAGCAGCTTTAGCAATCAGCCCCAGCATTTT. This codes for CASSFSNQPQHF.

The V call is TRBV28, the J call TRBJ2-7, with 9 bases that match TRBD1. This CDR3 is 15 amino acids long. V was pared by 6 bases and J by 3 bases, with 9 bases of the junction left unmatched. Germline lookup yields CDR1 MDHEN and CDR2 SYDVKM. Here the CDR3 reads CASRYRDRAFYEQYF. The CDR3 nucleotides are TGTGCCAGCAGATATCGGGACAGGGCTTTCTACGAGCAGTACTTC.

V usage is TRBV18 and J usage is TRBJ1-3, with unresolved D. The ends were cut back, 3 bases at V and 0 bases at J, with 9 bases in the middle. CDR1 is KGHSH, CDR2 LQKENI, per germline. The CDR3 is made up of 15 amino acids. CDR3 region: CASSPRTYSGNTIYF. CDR3 coding DNA: TGTGCCAGCTCACCTCGGACGTACTCTGGAAACACCATATATTTT.

The rearrangement uses TRBV5-4 and TRBJ2-1; TRBD1 matches 7 bases. V shed 3 bases, J shed 8 bases, and the junction held 11 bases outside the gene matches. The CDR3 loop spans 15 amino acids. The V gene's germline CDR1 is SGHNT and CDR2 YYREEE (reference sequence). The CDR3 spells CASSSPGFRGHEQFF. The CDR3 DNA follows: TGTGCCAGCAGCTCTCCGGGCTTTAGGGGGCATGAGCAGTTCTTC.

The DNA for the CDR3 is TGCGCCAGCAGCCAACAACCTTGGGGGGTCGAGACCCAGTACTTC. Its translation: CASSQQPWGVETQYF. The chain is built from TRBV4-1 and TRBJ2-5, with a possible D match to TRBD2 (6 bases). Trimming stripped 2 bases from V and 5 bases from J, with 15 bases between. This CDR3 is built from 15 residues. Germline values: CDR1 MGHRA, CDR2 YSYEKL.

This chain connects TRBV29-1 to TRBJ1-4; TRBD1 matches at 7 bases. The CDR3 length is 16 residues. CDR1 is SQVTM, CDR2 ANQGSEA, per germline. After removal of 4 bases from V and 3 bases from J, the junction contained 11 bases not matched to a gene. The CDR3 DNA follows: TGCAGCGTTGCAAGAGGGGGCGTGAAGGCTAATGAAAAACTGTTTTTT. It codes for CSVARGGVKANEKLFF.

The chain recombines TRBV5-1 with TRBJ2-7; TRBD1 is a possible D gene (6 bases). The ends were cut back, 0 bases at V and 0 bases at J, with 7 bases in the middle. Germline CDR1 SGHRS, CDR2 YFSETQ. CDR3 size: 14 residues. The CDR3 DNA sequence: TGCGCCAGCAGCTTGGGGGGGCGCTCCTACGAGCAGTACTTC. The encoded protein is CASSLGGRSYEQYF.

The chain recombines TRBV11-2 with TRBJ2-7; D is perhaps TRBD1 or TRBD2 (5 bases each). Between the trimmed V and J ends, which lost 5 bases and 3 bases, there was a span of 20 bases. Germline V lookup: CDR1 SGHAT, CDR2 FQNNGV. The CDR3 extends over 16 amino acids. CDR3 sequence (DNA): TGTGCCAGCAGCCCCGAGGGGTACGGACCTTACTACGAGCAGTACTTC. Translating gives CASSPEGYGPYYEQYF.